The clone carrying this T cell receptor (beta chain) has just one count. Libraries were prepared by immunoSEQ multiplex PCR; TCRdb keeps only in-frame clonotypes and omits some of them. This sample has around 100,000 clones, with around nine tenths found just once. V gave up 6 bases and J gave up 7 bases; unmatched junction bases: 8. CDR1 is SGHTA and CDR2 is FQGNSA in the germline V gene. The CDR3 runs 14 residues. This sample stems from a study of control samples from healthy donors and cancer patients. This receptor was obtained from a human donor in good health. The donor label of this sample is uncertain. This chain uses TRBV7-2 with TRBJ2-3, with 9 bases identical to TRBD2. The sequenced sample consisted of blood. The CDR3 sequence is CASRSLAGRNTQYF. The CDR3 nucleotides read TGTGCCAGCAGGTCTCTAGCGGGGAGAAATACGCAGTATTTT.